The entry that follows covers one T cell receptor beta chain sequence. Its antigen is as yet unknown. The method was immunoSEQ multiplex PCR; TCRdb's version includes in-frame clones alone and lacks a portion of them. The top ten hold around 20% of the sample, which has tens of thousands of clones, around nine tenths seen once. This record belongs to a study of identifying expanded T cells in peripheral blood. Study-wide results and caveats: Variance in clone template counts between approximately 2-week samples significantly increased with total template count across all healthy donors. Differentially abundant clones: about 1.1 between replicates, approximately 15 at 2 to 3 weeks, less than 20 at four.

The length of the CDR3 is 17 residues. The ends were cut back, 0 bases at V and 1 base at J, with 13 bases in the middle. Germline CDR1 and CDR2: LGHNT and FRNRAP. During the collection period, no donor immune events like infections were recorded. V is TRBV12-5 and J is TRBJ1-5; tentatively, D is TRBD1 (5 bases). This TCR came from a person aged 18 to 70 in good health. The sequenced material came from blood. CDR3 protein: CASGLVQRQPSNQPQHF. The CDR3 nucleotides are TGTGCTAGTGGTTTGGTACAACGACAGCCGAGCAATCAGCCCCAGCATTTT.